This T cell receptor beta chain was sequenced during a study of response to subunit inactivated influenza vaccine. The sample holds many counts of this clonotype. The antigen is undetermined. TCRdb re-analysed the RT-PCR reads in MiXCR, keeping a single row per CDR3 protein. The table includes a few hundred thousand distinct CDR3 sequences, 12% to 15% detected once. Study-wide findings and caveats: Authors suggested seasonal influenza vaccinations each recruit few new T cells.

Trimming cost V 4 bases and J 7 bases; bases outside gene matches: 4. The CDR3 loop spans 14 amino acids. Germline CDR1 and CDR2: ENHRY and SYGVKD. This sequence originates from a man in his fifties or sixties who received an inactivated influenza vaccine. Here the sequenced sample was PBMCs from blood, taken roughly 12 days after vaccination. The J gene is TRBJ1-6, the V gene TRBV10-3; TRBD1 matches 7 bases. The CDR3: CAISGGTENSPLHF. The CDR3, as DNA: TGTGCCATCAGTGGGGGGACAGAGAATTCACCCCTCCACTTT.